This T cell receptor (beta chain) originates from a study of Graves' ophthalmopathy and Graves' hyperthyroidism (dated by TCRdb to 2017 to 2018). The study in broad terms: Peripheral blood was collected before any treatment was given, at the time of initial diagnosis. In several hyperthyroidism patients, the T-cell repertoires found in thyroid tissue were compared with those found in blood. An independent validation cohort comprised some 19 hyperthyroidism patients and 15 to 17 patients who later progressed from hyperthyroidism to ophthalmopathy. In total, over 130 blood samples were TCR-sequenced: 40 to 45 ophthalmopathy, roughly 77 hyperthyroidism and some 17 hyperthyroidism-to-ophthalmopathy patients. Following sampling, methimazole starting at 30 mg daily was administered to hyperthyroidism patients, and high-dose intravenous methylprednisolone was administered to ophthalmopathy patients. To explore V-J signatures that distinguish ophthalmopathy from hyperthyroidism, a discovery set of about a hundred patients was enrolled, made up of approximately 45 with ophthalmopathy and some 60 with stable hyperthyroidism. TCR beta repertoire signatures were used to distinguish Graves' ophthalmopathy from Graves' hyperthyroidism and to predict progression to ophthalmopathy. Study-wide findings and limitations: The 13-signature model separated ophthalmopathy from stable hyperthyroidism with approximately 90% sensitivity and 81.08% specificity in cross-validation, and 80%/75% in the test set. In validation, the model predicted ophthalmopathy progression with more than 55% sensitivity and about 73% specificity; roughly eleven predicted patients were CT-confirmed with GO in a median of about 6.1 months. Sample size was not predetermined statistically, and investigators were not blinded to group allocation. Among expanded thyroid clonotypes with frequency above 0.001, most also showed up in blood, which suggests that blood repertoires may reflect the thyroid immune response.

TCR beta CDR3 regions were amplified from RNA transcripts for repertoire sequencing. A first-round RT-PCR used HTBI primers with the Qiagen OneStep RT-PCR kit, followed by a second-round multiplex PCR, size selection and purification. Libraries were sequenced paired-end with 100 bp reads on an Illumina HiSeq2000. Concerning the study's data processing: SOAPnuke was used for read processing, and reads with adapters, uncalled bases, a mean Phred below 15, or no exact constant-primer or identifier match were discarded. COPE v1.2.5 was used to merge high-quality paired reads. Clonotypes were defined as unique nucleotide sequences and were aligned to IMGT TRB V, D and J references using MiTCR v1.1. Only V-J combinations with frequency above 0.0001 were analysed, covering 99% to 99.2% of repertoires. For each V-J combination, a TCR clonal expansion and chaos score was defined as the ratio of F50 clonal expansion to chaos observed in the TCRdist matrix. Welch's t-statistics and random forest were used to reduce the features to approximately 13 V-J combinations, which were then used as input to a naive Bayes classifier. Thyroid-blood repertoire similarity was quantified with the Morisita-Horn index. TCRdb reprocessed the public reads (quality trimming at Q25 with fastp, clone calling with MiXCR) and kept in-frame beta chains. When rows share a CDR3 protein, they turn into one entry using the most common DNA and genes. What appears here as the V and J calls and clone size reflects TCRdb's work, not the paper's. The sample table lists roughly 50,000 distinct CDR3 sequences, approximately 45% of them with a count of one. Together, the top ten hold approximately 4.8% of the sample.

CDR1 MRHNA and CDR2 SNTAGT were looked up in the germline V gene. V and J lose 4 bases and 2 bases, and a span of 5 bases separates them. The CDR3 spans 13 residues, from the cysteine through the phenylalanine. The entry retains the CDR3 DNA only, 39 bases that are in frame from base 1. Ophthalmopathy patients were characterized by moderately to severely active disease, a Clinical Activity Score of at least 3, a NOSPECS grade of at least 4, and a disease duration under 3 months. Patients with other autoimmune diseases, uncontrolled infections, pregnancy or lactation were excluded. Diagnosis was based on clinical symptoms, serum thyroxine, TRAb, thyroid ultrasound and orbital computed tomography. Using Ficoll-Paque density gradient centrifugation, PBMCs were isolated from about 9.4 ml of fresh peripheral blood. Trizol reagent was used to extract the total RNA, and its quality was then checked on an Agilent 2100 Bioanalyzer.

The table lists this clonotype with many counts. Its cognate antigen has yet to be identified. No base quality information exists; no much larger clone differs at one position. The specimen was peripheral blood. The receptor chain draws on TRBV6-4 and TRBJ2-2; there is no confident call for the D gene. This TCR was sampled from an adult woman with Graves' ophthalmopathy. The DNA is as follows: TGTGCCAGCAGTGTCGACAACACCGGGGAGCTGTTTTTT. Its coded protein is CASSVDNTGELFF.